This T cell receptor (beta chain) is drawn from a study of long-term antiretroviral therapy in people with HIV. The assay, immunoSEQ v3.0, was run at survey level. Sequencing was performed with immunoSEQ multiplex PCR; in TCRdb, only in-frame clones are kept and a portion is missing. The sample holds fewer than 40,000 clones; roughly 79% are singletons and the top ten take 8% to 10%. V lost 11 bases, J lost 6 bases, and 19 bases lay in between. Germline lookup yields CDR1 SGHVS and CDR2 FQNEAQ. CDR3 length: 13 amino acids. V and J are TRBV7-8 and TRBJ1-2, with D unclear. This sample comprised unsorted PBMCs, obtained 3.1 years after starting antiretroviral therapy. The receptor comes from a woman in her fifties or sixties with HIV. This CDR3 reads CASRGRLGNGYTF. The CDR3 DNA is TGTGCCTCACGCGGACGGTTAGGAAATGGCTACACCTTC.